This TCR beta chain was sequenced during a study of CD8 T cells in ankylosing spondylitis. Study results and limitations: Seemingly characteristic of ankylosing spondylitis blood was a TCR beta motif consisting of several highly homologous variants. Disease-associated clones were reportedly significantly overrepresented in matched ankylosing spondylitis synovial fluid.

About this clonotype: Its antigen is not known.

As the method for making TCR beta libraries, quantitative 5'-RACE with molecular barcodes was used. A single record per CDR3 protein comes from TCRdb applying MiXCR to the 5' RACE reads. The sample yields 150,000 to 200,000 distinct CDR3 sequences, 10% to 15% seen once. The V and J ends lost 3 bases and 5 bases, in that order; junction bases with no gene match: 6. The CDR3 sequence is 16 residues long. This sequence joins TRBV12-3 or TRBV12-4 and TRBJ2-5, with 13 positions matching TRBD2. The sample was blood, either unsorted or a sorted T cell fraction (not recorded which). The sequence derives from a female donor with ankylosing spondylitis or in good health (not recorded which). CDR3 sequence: CASSFTGTSGAETQYF. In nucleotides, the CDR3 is TGTGCCAGCAGTTTCACCGGGACTAGCGGGGCTGAGACCCAGTACTTC.